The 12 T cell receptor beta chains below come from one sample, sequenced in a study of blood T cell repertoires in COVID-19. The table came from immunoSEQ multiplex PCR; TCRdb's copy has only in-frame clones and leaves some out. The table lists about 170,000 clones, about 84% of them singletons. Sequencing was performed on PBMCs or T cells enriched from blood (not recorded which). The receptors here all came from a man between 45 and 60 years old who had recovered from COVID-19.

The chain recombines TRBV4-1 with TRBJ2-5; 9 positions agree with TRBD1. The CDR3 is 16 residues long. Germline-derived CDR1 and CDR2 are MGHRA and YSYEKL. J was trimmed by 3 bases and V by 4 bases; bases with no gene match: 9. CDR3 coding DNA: TGCGCCAGCAGCCCCAACAGGGGGCCTCTGGAAGAGACCCAGTACTTC. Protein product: CASSPNRGPLEETQYF.

CDR3 bases: TGTGCCAGCAGGGAACAGGGGCTGAACACTGAAGCTTTCTTT. It codes for CASREQGLNTEAFF. The chain uses TRBV27 and TRBJ1-1, with TRBD1 matching 7 bases. The CDR3 runs to 14 residues. Germline V CDR1 and CDR2: MNHEY, SMNVEV (reference sequence). V shed 6 bases, J shed 0 bases, and the junction held 4 bases outside the gene matches.

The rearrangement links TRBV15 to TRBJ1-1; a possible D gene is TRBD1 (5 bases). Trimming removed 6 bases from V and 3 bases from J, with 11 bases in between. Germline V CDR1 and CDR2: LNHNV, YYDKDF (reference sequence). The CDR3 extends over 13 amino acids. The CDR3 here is CATSSREDTEAFF. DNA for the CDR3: TGTGCCACCAGTAGCAGGGAAGACACTGAAGCTTTCTTT.

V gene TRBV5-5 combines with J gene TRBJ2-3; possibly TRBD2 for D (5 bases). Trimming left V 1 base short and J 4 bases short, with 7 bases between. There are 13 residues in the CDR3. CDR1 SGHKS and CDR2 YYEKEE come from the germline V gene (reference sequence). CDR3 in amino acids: CASSLWGADTQYF. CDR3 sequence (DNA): TGTGCCAGCAGCTTGTGGGGAGCAGATACGCAGTATTTT.

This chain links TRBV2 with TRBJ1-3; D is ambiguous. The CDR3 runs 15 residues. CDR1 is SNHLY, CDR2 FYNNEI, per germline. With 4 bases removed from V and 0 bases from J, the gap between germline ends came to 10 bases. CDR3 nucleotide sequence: TGTGCCAGCAGTGGCCAGGCCTACTCTGGAAACACCATATATTTT. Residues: CASSGQAYSGNTIYF.

The CDR3 here is CASSLGTGGNYGYTF. CDR3 bases: TGTGCCAGCAGCTTAGGGACGGGGGGTAACTATGGCTACACCTTC. This chain joins TRBV7-9 and TRBJ1-2; maybe TRBD1 (5 bases). The V and J ends lost 1 base and 1 base respectively, with 10 bases between them. Looked up from germline, CDR1 is SEHNR and CDR2 is FQNEAQ (reference sequence). This CDR3 is 15 amino acids long.

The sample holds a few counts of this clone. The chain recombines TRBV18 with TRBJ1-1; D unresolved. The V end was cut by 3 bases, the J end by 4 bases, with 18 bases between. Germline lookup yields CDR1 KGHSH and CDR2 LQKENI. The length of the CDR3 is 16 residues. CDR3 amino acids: CASSPFNGELGTEAFF. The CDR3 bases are TGTGCCAGCTCACCTTTTAACGGGGAATTAGGCACTGAAGCTTTCTTT. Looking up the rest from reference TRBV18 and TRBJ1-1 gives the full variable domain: NAGVMQNPRHLVRRRGQEARLRCSPMKGHSHVYWYRQLPEEGLKFMVYLQKENIIDESGMPKERFSAEFPKEGPSILRIQQVVRGDSAAYFCASSPFNGELGTEAFFGQGTRLTVV.

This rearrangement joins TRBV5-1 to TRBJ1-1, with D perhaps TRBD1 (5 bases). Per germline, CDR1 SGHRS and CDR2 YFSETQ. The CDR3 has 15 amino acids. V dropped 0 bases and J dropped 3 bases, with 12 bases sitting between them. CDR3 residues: CASSLGWGGDTEAFF. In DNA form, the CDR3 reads TGCGCCAGCAGCTTGGGATGGGGAGGGGACACTGAAGCTTTCTTT.

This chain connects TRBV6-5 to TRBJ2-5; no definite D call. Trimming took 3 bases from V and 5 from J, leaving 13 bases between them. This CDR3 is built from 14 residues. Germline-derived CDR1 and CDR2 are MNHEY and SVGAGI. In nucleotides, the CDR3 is TGTGCCAGCAGTTATTCGTCGCTGCGGGAGACCCAGTACTTC. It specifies CASSYSSLRETQYF.

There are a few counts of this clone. The chain's CDR3 is CASSPLQGQPQHF. CDR3 bases: TGTGCCAGCTCACCTCTTCAGGGTCAGCCCCAGCATTTT. The chain is built from TRBV18 and TRBJ1-5; D possibly corresponds to TRBD1 (5 bases). Germline V lookup: CDR1 KGHSH, CDR2 LQKENI. This CDR3 is built from 13 residues. Trimming took off 3 bases at V and 6 bases at J, with 9 bases between the two ends.

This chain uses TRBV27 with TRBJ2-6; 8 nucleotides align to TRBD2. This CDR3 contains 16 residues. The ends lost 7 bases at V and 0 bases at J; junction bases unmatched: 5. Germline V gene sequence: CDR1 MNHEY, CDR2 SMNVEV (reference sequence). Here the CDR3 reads CASMDGGVSGANVLTF. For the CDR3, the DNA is TGTGCCAGCATGGACGGGGGGGTCTCTGGGGCCAACGTCCTGACTTTC.

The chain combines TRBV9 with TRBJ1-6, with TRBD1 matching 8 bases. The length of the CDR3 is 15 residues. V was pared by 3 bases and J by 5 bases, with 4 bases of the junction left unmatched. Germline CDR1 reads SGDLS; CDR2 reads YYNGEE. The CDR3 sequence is CASSEGTGDNSPLHF. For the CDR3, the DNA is TGTGCCAGCAGCGAAGGGACAGGTGATAATTCACCCCTCCACTTT. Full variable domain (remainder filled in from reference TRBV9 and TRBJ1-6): DSGVTQTPKHLITATGQRVTLRCSPRSGDLSVYWYQQSLDQGLQFLIQYYNGEERAKGNILERFSAQQFPDLHSELNLSSLELGDSALYFCASSEGTGDNSPLHFGNGTRLTVT.